This passage covers 6 T cell receptor beta chains from one sample sequenced in a study of shared clonotypes between healthy human individuals. CD45RO-negative, CCR7-positively selected cells formed the naive CD8 fraction, excluding terminally differentiated effector memory CD45RA+ cells. Profiled with immunoSEQ multiplex PCR; TCRdb holds only in-frame clones, not every one. The sample records some 2.1 million clones, about 95% being singletons. The sequenced sample consisted of naive CD8+ T cells sorted from blood. Receptors originate from a man aged 18 to 30 in good health.

This chain connects TRBV9 to TRBJ2-7; D uncertain. Germline V gene sequence: CDR1 SGDLS, CDR2 YYNGEE. V dropped 0 bases and J dropped 7 bases, with 8 bases sitting between them. The length of the CDR3 is 12 residues. The CDR3 DNA is TGTGCCAGCAGCGTAGACGGCCGGGAGCAGTACTTC. This codes for CASSVDGREQYF.

The chain recombines TRBV6-5 with TRBJ1-1; D might be TRBD1 (5 bases). The V end was cut by 2 bases, the J end by 1 base, with 11 bases between. Germline-derived CDR1 and CDR2 are MNHEY and SVGAGI. This CDR3 has 15 amino acids. The CDR3 DNA reads TGTGCCAGCAGTTACACCCCGACAGCGAACACTGAAGCTTTCTTT. It specifies CASSYTPTANTEAFF.

This clone appeared once. This chain links TRBV30 with TRBJ2-7; tentative D call: TRBD1 (5 bases). The CDR3 has 13 amino acids. Germline V gives CDR1 GTSNPN, CDR2 SVGIG (reference sequence). The germline V and J ends were trimmed by 4 bases and 5 bases, with 15 bases remaining between them. CDR3 DNA: TGTGCCTGGATGGGGCCCCCGGAAAACGAGCAGTACTTC. The encoded protein is CAWMGPPENEQYF.

As to this clone: Other DNA sequences of this sample code for an identical CDR3. The chain joins TRBV6-6 to TRBJ2-7, with D unclear. V lost 2 bases and J 2 bases, leaving 7 bases between the germline ends. The CDR3 runs to 13 residues. Per germline, CDR1 MNHNY and CDR2 SVGAGI (reference sequence). CDR3 in amino acids: CASSYAETYEQYF. The CDR3 DNA sequence: TGTGCCAGCAGTTACGCCGAGACCTACGAGCAGTACTTC.

The gene calls are TRBV28 and TRBJ2-7; D might be TRBD2 (5 bases). V was cut by 8 bases and J by 6 bases, with 20 bases left in between. Germline-derived CDR1 and CDR2 are MDHEN and SYDVKM. This CDR3 is built from 14 residues. The CDR3 loop reads CASLPSLEGFEQYF. CDR3 DNA sequence: TGTGCCAGCCTACCCTCTCTTGAGGGATTCGAGCAGTACTTC.

CDR3 DNA sequence: TGCGCCAGCAGCCAAGCCAGCGGGTACCCCCAAGAGACCCAGTACTTC. It yields the protein CASSQASGYPQETQYF. This chain links TRBV4-1 with TRBJ2-5, with D perhaps matching TRBD2 (6 bases). Germline-derived CDR1 and CDR2 are MGHRA and YSYEKL. The germline V and J ends were trimmed by 1 base and 1 base, with 13 bases remaining between them. The CDR3 sequence is 16 residues long.